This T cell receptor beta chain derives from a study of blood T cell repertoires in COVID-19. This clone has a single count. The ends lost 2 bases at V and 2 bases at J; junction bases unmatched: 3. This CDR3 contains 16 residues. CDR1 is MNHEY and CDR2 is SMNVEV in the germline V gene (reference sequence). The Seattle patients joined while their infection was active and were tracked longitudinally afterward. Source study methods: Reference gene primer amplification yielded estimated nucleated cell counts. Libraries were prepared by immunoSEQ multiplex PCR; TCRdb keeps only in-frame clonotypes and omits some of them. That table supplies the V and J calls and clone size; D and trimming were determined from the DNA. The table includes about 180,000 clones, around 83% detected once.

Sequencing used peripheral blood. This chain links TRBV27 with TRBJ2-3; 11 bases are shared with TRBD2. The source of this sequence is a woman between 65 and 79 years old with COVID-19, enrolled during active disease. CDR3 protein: CASSLRTSGLTDTQYF. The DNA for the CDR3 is TGTGCCAGCAGTTTACGGACTAGCGGGCTCACAGATACGCAGTATTTT.